This TCR beta chain was sequenced for a study of blood T cell repertoires in COVID-19. Study background: Sources were T cells, B-cell-depleted T cells, or PBMCs; the material itself was cDNA or gDNA.

The CDR3 is 15 residues long. Trimming cost V 6 bases and J 2 bases, with 14 bases left between them. CDR1 LNHDA and CDR2 SQIVND come from the germline V gene (reference sequence). Methods used by the authors: Amplified reference gene primers provided the basis for estimating nucleated cell counts. Only in-frame clones appear in the TCRdb table, and some are missing; sequencing was by immunoSEQ multiplex PCR. V and J calls and clone size are given by that table; D and trimming were obtained from the DNA. In the table there are about 210,000 clones, around four fifths of which are singletons. This rearrangement joins TRBV19 to TRBJ1-5; D call uncertain. The specimen sequenced was peripheral blood. The origin of this receptor is a man aged 60 to 75 with COVID-19, enrolled during active disease. The CDR3 DNA follows: TGTGCCAGTAGGCCTCCGGGTGGTGGCAATCAGCCCCAGCATTTT. Protein sequence: CASRPPGGGNQPQHF. The entire variable domain, with the rest obtained from reference TRBV19 and TRBJ1-5, is as follows: DGGITQSPKYLFRKEGQNVTLSCEQNLNHDAMYWYRQDPGQGLRLIYYSQIVNDFQKGDIAEGYSVSREKKESFPLTVTSAQKNPTAFYLCASRPPGGGNQPQHFGDGTRLSIL.